This T cell receptor beta chain was retrieved from a study of blood T cell repertoires in COVID-19. TCRdb keeps only in-frame clones here, not all; method: immunoSEQ multiplex PCR. The data contain 180,000 or so clones, 70% to 90% of them singletons. Trimming left V 5 bases short and J 7 bases short, with 8 bases between. The CDR3 is 10 amino acids. CDR1 and CDR2 (germline): DFQATT, SNEGSKA (reference sequence). The chain joins TRBV20-1 to TRBJ2-5; possibly TRBD2 for D (5 bases). The sequenced sample was peripheral blood. This sequence originates from a man between 18 and 35 years old with acute or convalescent COVID-19. CDR3 bases: TGCAGTGCTGGACTTGGGACCCAGTACTTC. Amino acid sequence: CSAGLGTQYF.